This T cell receptor beta chain emerged from a study of OX40 agonist ivuxolimab in advanced cancers. Study-wide context: Treatment received earlier with anti-PD-1, anti-PD-L1 or anti-CTLA-4 agents was allowed, and under 50% had some. Patients achieving partial responses numbered three: one hepatocellular carcinoma case and two cutaneous melanoma cases.

Produced via immunoSEQ multiplex PCR; TCRdb's table is partial and in-frame only. The sample holds roughly 18,000 clones, around 69% seen once. Germline values: CDR1 SNHLY, CDR2 FYNNEI. CDR3 length: 16 amino acids. Trimming took off 0 bases at V and 1 base at J, with 13 bases between the two ends. The sample in question was CD4+ or CD8+ T cells sorted from blood, obtained in a trial of the OX40 agonist ivuxolimab. This clonotype originated in an adult with an advanced solid tumor such as melanoma, head and neck, liver or kidney cancer. The genes are TRBV2 and TRBJ2-7; no firm D call. The CDR3, as DNA: TGTGCCAGCAGTGAAGCGAGGAGAGCGACGTCCTACGAGCAGTACTTC. It translates to CASSEARRATSYEQYF.